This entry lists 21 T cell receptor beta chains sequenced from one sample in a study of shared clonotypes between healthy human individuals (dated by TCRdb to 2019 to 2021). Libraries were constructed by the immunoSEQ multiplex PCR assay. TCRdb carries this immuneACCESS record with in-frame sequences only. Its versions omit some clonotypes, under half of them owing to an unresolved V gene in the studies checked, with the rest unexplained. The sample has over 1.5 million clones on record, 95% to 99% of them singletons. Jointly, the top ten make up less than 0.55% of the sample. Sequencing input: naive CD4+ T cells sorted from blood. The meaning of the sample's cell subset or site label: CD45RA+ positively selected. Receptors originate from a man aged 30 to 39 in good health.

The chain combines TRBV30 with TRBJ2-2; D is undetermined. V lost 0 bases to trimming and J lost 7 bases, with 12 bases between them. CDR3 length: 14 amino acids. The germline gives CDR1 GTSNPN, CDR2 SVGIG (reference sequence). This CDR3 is CAWSVQSLGGELFF. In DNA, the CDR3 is TGTGCCTGGAGTGTTCAGAGTCTGGGCGGGGAGCTGTTTTTT.

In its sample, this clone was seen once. In DNA form, the CDR3 reads TGCGCCAGCAGCCTTCAGGGGCAGGGATCCGACGAGCAGTACTTC. Translated: CASSLQGQGSDEQYF. J is TRBJ2-7 and V is TRBV4-3; TRBD1 is a possible D gene (6 bases). Germline V gives CDR1 LGHNA, CDR2 YSLEER. CDR3 length: 15 amino acids. Between the trimmed V and J ends, which lost 4 bases and 5 bases, there was a span of 18 bases.

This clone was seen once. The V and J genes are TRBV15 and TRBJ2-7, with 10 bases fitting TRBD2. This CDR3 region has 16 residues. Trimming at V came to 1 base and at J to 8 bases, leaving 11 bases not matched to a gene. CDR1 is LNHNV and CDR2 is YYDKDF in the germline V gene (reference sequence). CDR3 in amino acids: CATSRASGTSVGKQYF. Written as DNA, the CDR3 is TGTGCCACCAGCAGAGCCAGCGGGACTAGCGTGGGAAAGCAGTACTTC.

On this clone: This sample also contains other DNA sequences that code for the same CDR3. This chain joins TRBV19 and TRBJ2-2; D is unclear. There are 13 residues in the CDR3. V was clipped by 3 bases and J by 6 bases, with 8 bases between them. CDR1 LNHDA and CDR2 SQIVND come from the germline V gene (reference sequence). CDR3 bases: TGTGCCAGTAGTATCCTTGGGTCCGGGGAGCTGTTTTTT. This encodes CASSILGSGELFF.

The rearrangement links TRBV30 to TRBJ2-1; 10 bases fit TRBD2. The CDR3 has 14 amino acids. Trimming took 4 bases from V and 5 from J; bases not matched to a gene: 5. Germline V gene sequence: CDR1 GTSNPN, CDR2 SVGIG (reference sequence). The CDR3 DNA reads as TGTGCCTGGAAAGCGGGAGGGCCGAACAATGAGCAGTTCTTC. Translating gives CAWKAGGPNNEQFF. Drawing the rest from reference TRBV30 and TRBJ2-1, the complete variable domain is SQTIHQWPATLVQPVGSPLSLECTVEGTSNPNLYWYRQAAGRGLQLLFYSVGIGQISSEVPQNLSASRPQDRQFILSSKKLLLSDSGFYLCAWKAGGPNNEQFFGPGTRLTVL.

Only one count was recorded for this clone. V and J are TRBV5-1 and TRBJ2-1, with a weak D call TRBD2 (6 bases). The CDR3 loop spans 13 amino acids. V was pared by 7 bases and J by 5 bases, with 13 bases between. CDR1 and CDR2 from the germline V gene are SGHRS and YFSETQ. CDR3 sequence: CASRRELDNEQFF. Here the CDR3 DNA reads TGCGCCAGCCGACGGGAGCTTGACAATGAGCAGTTCTTC. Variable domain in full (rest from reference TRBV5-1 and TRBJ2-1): KAGVTQTPRYLIKTRGQQVTLSCSPISGHRSVSWYQQTPGQGLQFLFEYFSETQRNKGNFPGRFSGRQFSNSRSEMNVSTLELGDSALYLCASRRELDNEQFFGPGTRLTVL.

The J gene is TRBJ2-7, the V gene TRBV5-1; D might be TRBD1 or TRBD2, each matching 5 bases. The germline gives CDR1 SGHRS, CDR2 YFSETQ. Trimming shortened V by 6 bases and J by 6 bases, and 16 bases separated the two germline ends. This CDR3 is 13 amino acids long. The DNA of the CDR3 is TGCGCCAGCACCCGGGACGATAAGGGCGAGCAGTACTTC. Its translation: CASTRDDKGEQYF.

Here the CDR3 reads CATSREGKGTGNTIYF. For the CDR3, the DNA is TGTGCCACCAGCAGAGAGGGAAAGGGTACTGGAAACACCATATATTTT. The chain uses TRBV15 and TRBJ1-3; D remains unclear. The CDR3 is made up of 16 amino acids. V dropped 0 bases and J dropped 2 bases, with 11 bases sitting between them. Germline-derived CDR1 and CDR2 are LNHNV and YYDKDF (reference sequence). Based on the CDR3 plus reference TRBV15 and TRBJ1-3, the full variable domain is DAMVIQNPRYQVTQFGKPVTLSCSQTLNHNVMYWYQQKSSQAPKLLFHYYDKDFNNEADTPDNFQSRRPNTSFCFLDIRSPGLGDTAMYLCATSREGKGTGNTIYFGEGSWLTVV.

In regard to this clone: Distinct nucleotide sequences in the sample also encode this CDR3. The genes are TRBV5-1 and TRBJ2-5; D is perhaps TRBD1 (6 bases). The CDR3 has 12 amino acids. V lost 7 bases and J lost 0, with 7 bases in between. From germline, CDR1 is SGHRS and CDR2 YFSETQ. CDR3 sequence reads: CASRDNQETQYF. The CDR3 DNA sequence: TGCGCCAGCCGGGACAACCAAGAGACCCAGTACTTC.

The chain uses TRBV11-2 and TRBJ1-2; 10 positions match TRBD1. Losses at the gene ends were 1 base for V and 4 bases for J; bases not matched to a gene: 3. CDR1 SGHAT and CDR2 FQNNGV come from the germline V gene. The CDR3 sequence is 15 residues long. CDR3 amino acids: CASSLGRQGAYGYTF. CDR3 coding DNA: TGTGCCAGCAGCTTAGGGAGACAGGGGGCCTATGGCTACACCTTC.

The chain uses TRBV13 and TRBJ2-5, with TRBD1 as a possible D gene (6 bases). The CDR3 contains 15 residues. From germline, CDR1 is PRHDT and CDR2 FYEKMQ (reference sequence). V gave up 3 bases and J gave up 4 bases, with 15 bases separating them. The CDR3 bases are TGTGCCAGCAGCTTTCGACAGGTCCCGGGAGAGACCCAGTACTTC. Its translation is CASSFRQVPGETQYF.

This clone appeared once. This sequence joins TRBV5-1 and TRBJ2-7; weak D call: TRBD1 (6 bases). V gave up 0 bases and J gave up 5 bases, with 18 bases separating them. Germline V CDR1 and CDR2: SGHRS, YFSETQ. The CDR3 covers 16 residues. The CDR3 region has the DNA TGCGCCAGCAGCTTGGTCCCCCCGAACAGGGAGAACGAGCAGTACTTC. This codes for CASSLVPPNRENEQYF.

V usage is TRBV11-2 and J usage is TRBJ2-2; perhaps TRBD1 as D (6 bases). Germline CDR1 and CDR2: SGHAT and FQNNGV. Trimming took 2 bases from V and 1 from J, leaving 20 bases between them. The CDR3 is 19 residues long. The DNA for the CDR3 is TGTGCCAGCAGCTTAAGGCTACAGGGCAGGGACCAGAACACCGGGGAGCTGTTTTTT. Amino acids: CASSLRLQGRDQNTGELFF.

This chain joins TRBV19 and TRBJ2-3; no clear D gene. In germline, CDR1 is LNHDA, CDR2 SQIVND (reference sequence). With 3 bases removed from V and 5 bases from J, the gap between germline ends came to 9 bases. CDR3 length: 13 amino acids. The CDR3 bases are TGTGCCAGTAGTATCGGTAGGAGAGATACGCAGTATTTT. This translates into CASSIGRRDTQYF. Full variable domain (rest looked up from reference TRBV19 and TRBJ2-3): DGGITQSPKYLFRKEGQNVTLSCEQNLNHDAMYWYRQDPGQGLRLIYYSQIVNDFQKGDIAEGYSVSREKKESFPLTVTSAQKNPTAFYLCASSIGRRDTQYFGPGTRLTVL.

The CDR3 protein is CASSTGTGRVRETQYF. CDR3 nucleotides: TGTGCCAGCAGCACCGGGACAGGGCGCGTGCGAGAGACCCAGTACTTC. The J gene is TRBJ2-5, the V gene TRBV5-4, with 9 bases fitting TRBD1. Losses at the gene ends were 4 bases for V and 4 bases for J; bases not matched to a gene: 11. The CDR3 has 16 residues. The V gene's germline CDR1 is SGHNT and CDR2 YYREEE (reference sequence).

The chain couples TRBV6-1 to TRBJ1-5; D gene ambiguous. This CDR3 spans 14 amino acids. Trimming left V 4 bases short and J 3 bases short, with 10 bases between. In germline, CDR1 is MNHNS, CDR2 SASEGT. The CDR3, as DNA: TGTGCCAGCAGTGCCCACCAGTCCAATCAGCCCCAGCATTTT. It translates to CASSAHQSNQPQHF.

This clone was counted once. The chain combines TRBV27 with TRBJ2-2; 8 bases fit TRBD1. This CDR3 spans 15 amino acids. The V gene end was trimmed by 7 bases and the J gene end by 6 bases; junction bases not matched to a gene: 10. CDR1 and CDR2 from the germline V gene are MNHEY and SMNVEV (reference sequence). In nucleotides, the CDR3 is TGTGCCAGCACTTCCCAGGGGGCGATCCCCGGGGAGCTGTTTTTT. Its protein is CASTSQGAIPGELFF.

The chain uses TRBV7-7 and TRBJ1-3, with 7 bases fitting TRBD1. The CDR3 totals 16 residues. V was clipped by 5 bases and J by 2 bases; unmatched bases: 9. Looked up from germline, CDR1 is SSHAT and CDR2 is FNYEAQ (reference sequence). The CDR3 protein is CASSPSDRYPGNTIYF. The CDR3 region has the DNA TGTGCCAGCAGCCCATCGGACAGGTATCCTGGAAACACCATATATTTT.

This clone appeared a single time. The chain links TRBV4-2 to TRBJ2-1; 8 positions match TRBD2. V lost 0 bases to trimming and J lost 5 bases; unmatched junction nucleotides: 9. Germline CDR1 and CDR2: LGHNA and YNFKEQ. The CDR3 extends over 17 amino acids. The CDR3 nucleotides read TGTGCCAGCAGCCAAGATTCAGGACTAGCAGAACACAATGAGCAGTTCTTC. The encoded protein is CASSQDSGLAEHNEQFF.

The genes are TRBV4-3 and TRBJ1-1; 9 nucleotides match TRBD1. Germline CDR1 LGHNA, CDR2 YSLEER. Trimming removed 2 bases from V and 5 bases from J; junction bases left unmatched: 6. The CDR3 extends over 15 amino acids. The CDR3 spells CASSQMGQGSTEAFF. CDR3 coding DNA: TGCGCCAGCAGCCAAATGGGACAGGGATCGACTGAAGCTTTCTTT.

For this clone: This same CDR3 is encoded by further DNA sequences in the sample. The CDR3 loop reads CASSSGVNTEAFF. CDR3 in DNA: TGCGCCAGCAGCTCAGGGGTGAACACTGAAGCTTTCTTT. J is TRBJ1-1 and V is TRBV5-1, with a tentative D call TRBD1 (6 bases). Trimming took off 3 bases at V and 0 bases at J, with 6 bases between the two ends. The CDR3 is 13 amino acids. Germline values: CDR1 SGHRS, CDR2 YFSETQ.